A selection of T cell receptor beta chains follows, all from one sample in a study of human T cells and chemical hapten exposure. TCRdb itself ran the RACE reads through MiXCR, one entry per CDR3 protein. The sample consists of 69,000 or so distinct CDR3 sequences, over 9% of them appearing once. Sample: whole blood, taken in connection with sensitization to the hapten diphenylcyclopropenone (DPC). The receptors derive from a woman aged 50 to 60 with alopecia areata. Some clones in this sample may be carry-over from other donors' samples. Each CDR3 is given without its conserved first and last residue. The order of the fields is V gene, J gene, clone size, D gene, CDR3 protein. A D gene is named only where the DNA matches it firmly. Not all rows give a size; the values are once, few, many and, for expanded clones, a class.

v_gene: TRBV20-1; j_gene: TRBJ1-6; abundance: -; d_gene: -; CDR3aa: SARDTGDSPLH
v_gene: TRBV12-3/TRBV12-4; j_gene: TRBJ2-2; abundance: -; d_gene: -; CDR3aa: ASSFRDTGELF
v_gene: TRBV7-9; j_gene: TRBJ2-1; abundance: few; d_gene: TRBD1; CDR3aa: ASSSGTGIYNEQF
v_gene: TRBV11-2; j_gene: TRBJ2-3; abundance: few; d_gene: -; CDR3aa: ASSLLPSTDTQY
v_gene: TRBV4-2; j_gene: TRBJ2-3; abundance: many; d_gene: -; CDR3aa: ASSPGVWSASTDTQY
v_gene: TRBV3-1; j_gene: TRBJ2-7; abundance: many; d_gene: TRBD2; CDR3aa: ASSPISGSFYEQY
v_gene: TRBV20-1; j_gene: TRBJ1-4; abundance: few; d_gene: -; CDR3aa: SARWGASEKLF
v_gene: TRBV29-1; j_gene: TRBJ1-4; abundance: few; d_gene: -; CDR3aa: SVGQNNEKLF
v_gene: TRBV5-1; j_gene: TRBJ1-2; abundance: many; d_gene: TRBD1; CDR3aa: ASSPRGLGNYGYT
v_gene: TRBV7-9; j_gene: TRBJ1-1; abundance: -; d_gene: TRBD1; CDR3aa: ASSLPGTGNTEAF
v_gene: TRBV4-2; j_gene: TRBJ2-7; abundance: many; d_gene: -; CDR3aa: ASSQPTGAGGHEQY
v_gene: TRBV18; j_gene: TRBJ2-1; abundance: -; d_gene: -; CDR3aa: ASSKGRGSGNEQF
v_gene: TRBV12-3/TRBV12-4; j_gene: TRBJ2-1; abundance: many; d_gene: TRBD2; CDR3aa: ASILRGVAGRVNEQF
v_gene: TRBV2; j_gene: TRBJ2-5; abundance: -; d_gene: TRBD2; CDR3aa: ASSRTSAPAGTQY
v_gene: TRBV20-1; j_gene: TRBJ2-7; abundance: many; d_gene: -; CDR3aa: SATGRDYEQY
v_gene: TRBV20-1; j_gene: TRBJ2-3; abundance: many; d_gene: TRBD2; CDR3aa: SASGRRETDTQY
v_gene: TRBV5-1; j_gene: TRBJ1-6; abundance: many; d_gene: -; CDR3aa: ASSPDPQGNSPLH
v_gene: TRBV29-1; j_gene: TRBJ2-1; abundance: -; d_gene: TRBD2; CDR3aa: SVPRGLAGGGDEQF
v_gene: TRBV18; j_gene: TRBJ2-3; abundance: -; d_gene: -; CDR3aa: ASSPGLTGDRDSTDTQY
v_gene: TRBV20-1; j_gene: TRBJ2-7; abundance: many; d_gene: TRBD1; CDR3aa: SASKATGGHEQY
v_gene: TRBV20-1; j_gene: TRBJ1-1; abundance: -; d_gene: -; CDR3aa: SARGAQGPNTEAF
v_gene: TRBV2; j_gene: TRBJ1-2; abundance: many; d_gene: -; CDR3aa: ASRGGQFLGYT
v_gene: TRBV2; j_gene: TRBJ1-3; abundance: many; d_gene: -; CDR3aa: ASRGDTGNTIY
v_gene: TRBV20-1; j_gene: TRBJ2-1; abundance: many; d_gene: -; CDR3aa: SAISESGYNEQF
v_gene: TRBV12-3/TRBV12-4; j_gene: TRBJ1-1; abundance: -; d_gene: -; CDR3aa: ASSLGQVEAF
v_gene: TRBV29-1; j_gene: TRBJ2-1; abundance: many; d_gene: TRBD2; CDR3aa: SVEGTSGRNNEQF
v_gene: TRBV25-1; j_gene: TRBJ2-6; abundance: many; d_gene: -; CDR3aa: ASSDDPRTLAGANVLT
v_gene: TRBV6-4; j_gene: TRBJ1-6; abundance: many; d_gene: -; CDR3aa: ASSLLQTALRNSPLH
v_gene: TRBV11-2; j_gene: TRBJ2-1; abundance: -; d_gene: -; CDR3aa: ASSLVPRAGVGEQF
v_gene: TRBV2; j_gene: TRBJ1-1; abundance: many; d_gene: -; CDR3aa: ASLAQAWNTEAF
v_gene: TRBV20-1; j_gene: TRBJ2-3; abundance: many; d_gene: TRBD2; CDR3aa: SASGLAGGGTQY
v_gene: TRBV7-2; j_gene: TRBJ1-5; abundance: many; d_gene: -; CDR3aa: ASSLTTNQPQH
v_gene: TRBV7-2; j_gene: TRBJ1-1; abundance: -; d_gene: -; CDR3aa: ASSRGQNTEAF
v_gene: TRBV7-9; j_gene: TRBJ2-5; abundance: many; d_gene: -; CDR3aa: ASSLGTPGGSTQY
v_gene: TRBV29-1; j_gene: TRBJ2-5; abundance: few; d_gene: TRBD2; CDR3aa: SVVGSGKETQY
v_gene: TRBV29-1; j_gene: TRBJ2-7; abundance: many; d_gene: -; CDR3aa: SVRVITGLLTYEQY
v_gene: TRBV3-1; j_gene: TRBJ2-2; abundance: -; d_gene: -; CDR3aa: ASSRGETGGELF
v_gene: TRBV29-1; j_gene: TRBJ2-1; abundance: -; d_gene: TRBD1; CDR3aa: SGQQGYEQF
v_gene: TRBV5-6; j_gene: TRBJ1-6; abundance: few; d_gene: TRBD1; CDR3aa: ASSLPGGSPLH
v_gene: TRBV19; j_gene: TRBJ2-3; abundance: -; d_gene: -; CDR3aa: ASSIGTDTQY
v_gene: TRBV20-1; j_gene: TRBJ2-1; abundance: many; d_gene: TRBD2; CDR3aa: SASLRTSGINEQF
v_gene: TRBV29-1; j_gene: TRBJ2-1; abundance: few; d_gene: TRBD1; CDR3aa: SATGEPGQGAHEQF
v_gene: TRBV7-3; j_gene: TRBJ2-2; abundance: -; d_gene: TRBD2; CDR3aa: ASSSGLAGGPDTGELF
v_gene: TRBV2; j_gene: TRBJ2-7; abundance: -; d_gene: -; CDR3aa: ASSDVAGSSYEQY